The clone carrying this T cell receptor beta chain was detected only a few times. These data are taken from a study of cytomegalovirus exposure and HLA in healthy donors. The study ran its PCR with 60 Vbeta and 13 Jbeta primers. The data were produced by immunoSEQ multiplex PCR, yet TCRdb's version contains in-frame clones alone and is incomplete. The sample includes fewer than 90,000 clones, more than 70% of them seen just once. The receptor was derived from a male donor in good health and CMV-seropositive. Sample: PBMCs.

CDR3 region: CASSASGSTLGGELFF. CDR3 nucleotide sequence: TGTGCCAGCAGCGCTAGCGGGAGTACCCTTGGCGGGGAGCTGTTTTTT. V usage is TRBV9 and J usage is TRBJ2-2; TRBD2 matches 10 bases. The CDR3 consists of 16 residues. Germline V gene sequence: CDR1 SGDLS, CDR2 YYNGEE. The V gene end was trimmed by 3 bases and the J gene end by 7 bases; junction bases not matched to a gene: 9.